The 26 T cell receptor beta chains given below trace back to one sample, sequenced in a study of coeliac disease. Repertoires were generated with immunoSEQ multiplex PCR, while TCRdb's copy carries only in-frame clones and drops some. Among over 9,000 clones listed, approximately 67% were seen once. Source material: lamina propria lymphocytes from the gut. These receptors all come from a woman in her sixties or seventies with celiac disease.

V is TRBV27 and J is TRBJ1-6, with D possibly matching TRBD1 (6 bases). Germline assignment: CDR1 MNHEY and CDR2 SMNVEV (reference sequence). The CDR3 has 15 amino acids. The V end lost 6 bases, the J end lost 7 bases, and 16 bases lay between the germline ends. Here the CDR3 DNA reads TGTGCCAGCAGGGAACTCAGGGGAGGGAATTCACCCCTCCACTTT. Its protein is CASRELRGGNSPLHF.

The chain is built from TRBV6-6 and TRBJ1-1; D not resolved. The germline V and J ends were trimmed by 5 bases and 1 base, with 8 bases remaining between them. The length of the CDR3 is 13 residues. In germline, CDR1 is MNHNY, CDR2 SVGAGI (reference sequence). The CDR3 loop is CASSDGQNTEAFF. The CDR3 nucleotides read TGTGCCAGCAGTGATGGCCAGAACACTGAAGCTTTCTTT.

The rearrangement joins TRBV15 to TRBJ2-3; 10 nucleotides line up with TRBD2. This CDR3 has 16 amino acids. The trim removed 4 bases at V and 5 bases at J, leaving 9 bases unmatched. Per germline, CDR1 LNHNV and CDR2 YYDKDF (reference sequence). The CDR3: CATSKRSGGDRDTQYF. The CDR3 DNA sequence: TGTGCCACCAGCAAGAGGAGCGGGGGGGATAGAGATACGCAGTATTTT.

The chain joins TRBV5-1 to TRBJ2-5, with 9 bases identical to TRBD1. Trimming cost V 6 bases and J 5 bases; bases outside gene matches: 5. Germline V gene lookup returns CDR1 SGHRS and CDR2 YFSETQ. The CDR3 length is 13 residues. CDR3 DNA sequence: TGCGCCAGCATCGGGACAGGGCTCGAGACCCAGTACTTC. Amino acids: CASIGTGLETQYF.

The gene calls are TRBV7-9 and TRBJ2-7; 10 bases fit TRBD2. Trimming at V came to 5 bases and at J to 7 bases, leaving 17 bases not matched to a gene. The germline V gene has CDR1 SEHNR and CDR2 FQNEAQ (reference sequence). The CDR3 is 17 amino acids. The CDR3 DNA is TGTGCCAGCAGCCCGCCACGGTCTAGCGGGAGATTAAGGGAGCAGTACTTC. Encoded protein: CASSPPRSSGRLREQYF.

V is TRBV9 and J is TRBJ2-3; no reliable D call. V lost 2 bases and J 4 bases, leaving 8 bases between the germline ends. Germline-derived CDR1 and CDR2 are SGDLS and YYNGEE. The CDR3 has 13 residues. The CDR3 loop is CASSVSHSDTQYF. In nucleotides, the CDR3 is TGTGCCAGCAGCGTGAGCCACTCAGATACGCAGTATTTT.

The CDR3 DNA follows: TGTGCCAGTAGACAAAGCGGGAGGGCCCTCGACAATGAGCAGTTCTTC. This codes for CASRQSGRALDNEQFF. The genes are TRBV19 and TRBJ2-1, with TRBD2 matching over 10 bases. Per germline, CDR1 LNHDA and CDR2 SQIVND (reference sequence). The length of the CDR3 is 16 residues. V was pared by 6 bases and J by 5 bases, with 10 bases of the junction left unmatched.

V and J are TRBV12-5 and TRBJ2-7; 9 positions match TRBD1. Germline V gene sequence: CDR1 LGHNT, CDR2 FRNRAP. There are 17 residues in the CDR3. V was pared by 7 bases and J by 1 base, with 14 bases of the junction left unmatched. This CDR3 is CASALTRGQGKSYEQYF. The CDR3 DNA is TGTGCTAGTGCCCTTACCCGAGGACAGGGGAAATCCTACGAGCAGTACTTC.

This clone came up a few times. The chain has TRBV28 and TRBJ2-7; 12 bases are shared with TRBD2. Germline V gives CDR1 MDHEN, CDR2 SYDVKM. J lost 5 bases, V lost 2 bases, and 19 bases had no gene match. The CDR3 totals 20 residues. The CDR3 loop is CASSLRVRASGRAQGHEQYF. The CDR3 DNA reads as TGTGCCAGCAGTTTAAGGGTCAGGGCTAGCGGGAGGGCCCAGGGCCACGAGCAGTACTTC.

This clone was observed a single time. The V and J genes are TRBV5-1 and TRBJ2-1, with 7 bases lining up with TRBD1. The V gene end was trimmed by 2 bases and the J gene end by 6 bases; junction bases not matched to a gene: 8. Per germline, CDR1 SGHRS and CDR2 YFSETQ. This CDR3 contains 15 residues. CDR3 sequence: CASSFQGDNANEQFF. CDR3 bases: TGCGCCAGCAGCTTTCAGGGGGATAATGCCAATGAGCAGTTCTTC. Based on the CDR3 plus reference TRBV5-1 and TRBJ2-1, the full variable domain is KAGVTQTPRYLIKTRGQQVTLSCSPISGHRSVSWYQQTPGQGLQFLFEYFSETQRNKGNFPGRFSGRQFSNSRSEMNVSTLELGDSALYLCASSFQGDNANEQFFGPGTRLTVL.

V gene TRBV7-3 combines with J gene TRBJ2-1, with D possibly TRBD2 on 7 matching bases. The CDR3 covers 14 residues. CDR1 is SGHTA, CDR2 FQGTGA, per germline. Trimming shortened V by 4 bases and J by 3 bases, and 10 bases separated the two germline ends. DNA of the CDR3: TGTGCCAGCAGCTGGGGGGGCGGCTACAATGAGCAGTTCTTC. Residues: CASSWGGGYNEQFF.

V and J are TRBV5-1 and TRBJ1-1; 8 nucleotides agree with TRBD1. Looked up from germline, CDR1 is SGHRS and CDR2 is YFSETQ. V lost 0 bases and J lost 1; bases outside the gene matches: 5. CDR3 length equals 16 residues. This chain's CDR3 is CASSLAGGLGNTEAFF. Written as DNA, the CDR3 is TGCGCCAGCAGCTTGGCAGGGGGCTTAGGGAACACTGAAGCTTTCTTT.

In this sample, this clone turned up once. J is TRBJ1-4 and V is TRBV15, with TRBD1 identical over 7 bases. This CDR3 contains 17 residues. V lost 3 bases, J lost 0 bases, and 7 bases stayed unmatched. The germline CDR1 and CDR2 sequences are LNHNV and YYDKDF (reference sequence). The CDR3 loop reads CATSSRGLVTTNEKLFF. The DNA for the CDR3 is TGTGCCACCAGCAGCAGGGGGTTGGTAACAACTAATGAAAAACTGTTTTTT.

The chain couples TRBV6-1 to TRBJ2-1, with TRBD2 matching over 12 bases. Germline V gene data show CDR1 as MNHNS and CDR2 as SASEGT. After removal of 2 bases from V and 7 bases from J, the junction contained 3 bases not matched to a gene. The CDR3 has 15 amino acids. CDR3 in DNA: TGTGCCAGCAGTGAACTAGCGGGGGGGATGAATGAGCAGTTCTTC. It specifies CASSELAGGMNEQFF.

The J gene is TRBJ1-2, the V gene TRBV28; a possible D gene is TRBD1 (5 bases). CDR1 is MDHEN and CDR2 is SYDVKM in the germline V gene. V gave up 3 bases and J gave up 8 bases, with 16 bases separating them. The CDR3 has 14 amino acids. The CDR3 coding sequence is TGTGCCAGCAGTTTCTTCGTTCAGGGAAGGGGCTACACCTTC. Encoded protein: CASSFFVQGRGYTF.

The chain recombines TRBV28 with TRBJ1-3, with TRBD1 matching over 8 bases. The CDR3 has 15 amino acids. Per germline, CDR1 MDHEN and CDR2 SYDVKM. With 2 bases clipped from V and 3 bases from J, the junction kept 3 bases outside the gene matches. CDR3: CASSLRQGNGNTIYF. CDR3 DNA sequence: TGTGCCAGCAGTTTACGACAGGGGAATGGAAACACCATATATTTT.

On this clone: At one boundary the junction diverges from the germline segment, which might be a read error. CDR3: CASTPWWDYGYTF. The CDR3 DNA is TGCGCCAGTACCCCATGGTGGGACTATGGTTACACCTTC. The chain has TRBV19 and TRBJ1-2; a weak D match, TRBD1 (5 bases). The CDR3 totals 13 residues. From germline, CDR1 is LNHDA and CDR2 SQIVND (reference sequence).

J is TRBJ2-5 and V is TRBV7-9; either TRBD1 or TRBD2 may supply D (5 bases each). The J call may be mistaken, given a closer DNA end match to TRBJ2-7. The germline V gene encodes CDR1 SEHNR and CDR2 FQNEAQ (reference sequence). There are 12 residues in the CDR3. CDR3 sequence (DNA): TGTGCCAGCAGCTTGGGGGACTACGAGCAGTACTTC. Amino acids: CASSLGDYEQYF.

The CDR3 sequence is CASSPPWGQGTEAFF. DNA of the CDR3: TGTGCCAGCTCACCACCGTGGGGGCAGGGTACTGAAGCTTTCTTT. The chain combines TRBV18 with TRBJ1-1; maybe TRBD1 (6 bases). The CDR3 has 15 residues. Deletions cut 0 bases from V and 5 bases from J, with 13 bases between. The germline gives CDR1 KGHSH, CDR2 LQKENI.

Here the CDR3 reads CASSFTRGRSNEQFF. CDR3 nucleotides: TGTGCCAGCAGCTTCACAAGAGGGCGCAGCAATGAGCAGTTCTTC. The gene calls are TRBV11-2 and TRBJ2-1; D perhaps matches TRBD2 (5 bases). Germline CDR1 SGHAT, CDR2 FQNNGV. CDR3 length: 15 amino acids. Trimming left V 3 bases short and J 6 bases short, with 15 bases between.

The DNA for the CDR3 is TGTGCCAGCAGTCCGATTAGTTGGGATACGCAGTATTTT. The encoded protein is CASSPISWDTQYF. This sequence joins TRBV6-1 and TRBJ2-3, with D unclear. V lost 5 bases, J lost 6 bases, and 12 bases lay in between. CDR1 is MNHNS and CDR2 is SASEGT in the germline V gene. The CDR3 consists of 13 residues.

The chain links TRBV7-2 to TRBJ1-5; perhaps TRBD1 as D (5 bases). The CDR3 length is 15 residues. Germline-derived CDR1 and CDR2 are SGHTA and FQGNSA. The V end was cut by 1 base, the J end by 6 bases, with 13 bases between. This CDR3 is CASSLVGRWVQPQHF. DNA of the CDR3: TGTGCCAGCAGCTTAGTGGGGCGGTGGGTTCAGCCCCAGCATTTT.

The V and J genes are TRBV2 and TRBJ2-1; 8 bases fit TRBD2. CDR1 is SNHLY, CDR2 FYNNEI, per germline. This CDR3 has 14 amino acids. J gave up 3 bases and V 7 bases, and 5 bases lay outside the gene matches. The CDR3 here is CASIGGGFYNEQFF. CDR3 nucleotides: TGTGCCAGCATTGGCGGGGGGTTCTACAATGAGCAGTTCTTC.

CDR3 region: CASTRSGSSYNEQFF. CDR3 nucleotides: TGTGCCAGTACAAGAAGCGGGAGCTCCTACAATGAGCAGTTCTTC. The chain employs TRBV19 and TRBJ2-1; 8 bases are shared with TRBD2. The V gene's germline CDR1 is LNHDA and CDR2 SQIVND (reference sequence). J was trimmed by 0 bases and V by 7 bases; bases with no gene match: 5. The CDR3 covers 15 residues.

The chain employs TRBV10-3 and TRBJ1-4, with D possibly being TRBD1 (5 bases). Trimming pared 0 bases from V and 10 bases from J, leaving 15 bases between. Germline-derived CDR1 and CDR2 are ENHRY and SYGVKD. This CDR3 is 15 amino acids long. CDR3 protein: CAISESGQWGGKLFF. CDR3 bases: TGTGCCATCAGTGAGTCGGGGCAGTGGGGCGGAAAACTGTTTTTT.

The rearrangement uses TRBV10-1 and TRBJ2-7; the match to TRBD1 covers 7 bases. This CDR3 has 14 residues. Losses at the gene ends were 5 bases for V and 1 base for J; bases not matched to a gene: 5. Germline values: CDR1 WNHNN, CDR2 SYGVQD (reference sequence). The CDR3 region is CASSNPGGSYEQYF. The CDR3 nucleotides read TGCGCCAGCAGTAATCCAGGGGGTTCCTACGAGCAGTACTTC.